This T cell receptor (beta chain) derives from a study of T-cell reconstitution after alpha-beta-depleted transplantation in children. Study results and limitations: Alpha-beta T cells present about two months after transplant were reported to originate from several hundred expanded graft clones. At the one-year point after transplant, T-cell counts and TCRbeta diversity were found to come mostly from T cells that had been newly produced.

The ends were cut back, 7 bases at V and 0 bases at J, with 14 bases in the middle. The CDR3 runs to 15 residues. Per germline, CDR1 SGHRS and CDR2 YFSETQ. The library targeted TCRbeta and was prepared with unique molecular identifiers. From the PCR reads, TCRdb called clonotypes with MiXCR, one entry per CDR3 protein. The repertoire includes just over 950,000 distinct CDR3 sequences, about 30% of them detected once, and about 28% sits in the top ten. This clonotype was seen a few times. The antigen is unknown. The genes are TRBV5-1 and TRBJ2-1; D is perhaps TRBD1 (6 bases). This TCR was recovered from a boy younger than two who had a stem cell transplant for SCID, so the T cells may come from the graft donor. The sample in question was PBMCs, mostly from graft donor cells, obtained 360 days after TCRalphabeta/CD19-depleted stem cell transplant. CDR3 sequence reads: CASGQSYSSYNEQFF. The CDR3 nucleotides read TGCGCCAGCGGACAGAGCTATTCCTCCTACAATGAGCAGTTCTTC.